A single sample is the source of the 13 T cell receptor beta chains below, sequenced in a study of regulatory T cells in long-lasting Graves disease. Researchers made TCR beta libraries by using iRepertoire HTBI primers and running Arm-PCR on CDR3 regions. TCRdb called the multiplex PCR reads again in MiXCR, with one record for every CDR3 protein. The sample lists a few hundred thousand distinct CDR3 sequences; about 23% were seen once. The time point: persistent/refractory GD, antithyroid drugs over 5 years with positive TRAb. Isolated PBMC RNA provided the starting material for the TCR library. The sample was peripheral blood mononuclear cells (PBMCs), taken when the disease was refractory, from a patient treated with antithyroid drugs. All receptors derive from a woman aged 40 to 50 with Graves disease.

This clonotype was recorded at least ten times. V and J are TRBV28 and TRBJ1-2, with D possibly TRBD1 on 5 matching bases. CDR1 is MDHEN and CDR2 is SYDVKM in the germline V gene. V was pared by 4 bases and J by 4 bases, with 16 bases between. This CDR3 comprises 15 residues. The chain's CDR3 is CASSSKGPGGYGYTF. In DNA, the CDR3 is TGTGCCAGCAGTTCCAAGGGACCCGGCGGCTATGGCTACACCTTC.

The chain carries TRBV13 and TRBJ2-1; D uncertain. Germline-derived CDR1 and CDR2 are PRHDT and FYEKMQ (reference sequence). Trimming stripped 5 bases from V and 4 bases from J, with 9 bases between. The CDR3 has 13 amino acids. For the CDR3, the DNA is TGTGCCAGCAGCGTACTGGATTACAATGAGCAGTTCTTC. This encodes CASSVLDYNEQFF.

For this clonotype: A much larger clone sits a single nucleotide away, making a read error possible. The chain uses TRBV12-3 or TRBV12-4 and TRBJ2-4, with a tentative D call TRBD2 (5 bases). The CDR3 covers 11 residues. For the CDR3, the DNA is TGTGCCAGCAGTTTAAGCGGCATTCAGCACTTC. This sequence encodes CASSLSGIQHF.

This sequence joins TRBV5-1 and TRBJ2-2; D tentatively fits TRBD1 or TRBD2 (5 bases each). This CDR3 region has 17 residues. Germline V gene data show CDR1 as SGHRS and CDR2 as YFSETQ. Trimming shortened V by 4 bases and J by 6 bases, and 22 bases separated the two germline ends. CDR3 DNA: TGCGCCAGCAGCGCCTCGGTGGGGCAGGAGAGGGCCGGGGAGCTGTTTTTT. Amino acid sequence: CASSASVGQERAGELFF.

This clonotype was found many times. The genes are TRBV6-5 and TRBJ1-4; unclear D gene. Trimming shortened V by 4 bases and J by 5 bases, and 11 bases separated the two germline ends. Germline CDR1 and CDR2: MNHEY and SVGAGI. CDR3 size: 14 residues. CDR3: CASSWRGSNEKLFF. CDR3 nucleotides: TGTGCCAGCAGTTGGAGAGGGTCGAATGAAAAACTGTTTTTT.

This chain links TRBV5-1 with TRBJ1-3, with no clear D. The CDR3 runs 17 residues. V was clipped by 4 bases and J by 0 bases, with 17 bases between them. Germline values: CDR1 SGHRS, CDR2 YFSETQ. Written as DNA, the CDR3 is TGCGCCAGCAGCCTTAGACCCCGGGTTCACTCTGGAAACACCATATATTTT. It is translated as CASSLRPRVHSGNTIYF. Supplemented by reference TRBV5-1 and TRBJ1-3, the full variable domain reads KAGVTQTPRYLIKTRGQQVTLSCSPISGHRSVSWYQQTPGQGLQFLFEYFSETQRNKGNFPGRFSGRQFSNSRSEMNVSTLELGDSALYLCASSLRPRVHSGNTIYFGEGSWLTVV.

This clonotype was found many times. The J gene is TRBJ1-5, the V gene TRBV28; D might be TRBD1 (5 bases). This CDR3 region has 14 residues. Trimming stripped 10 bases from V and 0 bases from J, with 13 bases between. The germline CDR1 and CDR2 sequences are MDHEN and SYDVKM. CDR3 amino acids: CATRGGSSNQPQHF. In DNA, the CDR3 is TGTGCCACGCGCGGGGGTTCTAGCAATCAGCCCCAGCATTTT.

This clonotype came up many times. The J gene is TRBJ1-2, the V gene TRBV15; TRBD1 might be the D (6 bases). V lost 2 bases and J lost 1, with 17 bases in between. In germline, CDR1 is LNHNV, CDR2 YYDKDF (reference sequence). This CDR3 comprises 17 residues. The CDR3 protein is CATSRRIWRGDNYGYTF. CDR3 nucleotides: TGTGCCACCAGCAGACGGATCTGGAGGGGGGATAACTATGGCTACACCTTC. The whole variable domain, remainder taken from reference TRBV15 and TRBJ1-2, is DAMVIQNPRYQVTQFGKPVTLSCSQTLNHNVMYWYQQKSSQAPKLLFHYYDKDFNNEADTPDNFQSRRPNTSFCFLDIRSPGLGDTAMYLCATSRRIWRGDNYGYTFGSGTRLTVV.

This chain links TRBV30 with TRBJ2-1; D is unresolved. This CDR3 has 11 amino acids. Germline CDR1 GTSNPN, CDR2 SVGIG (reference sequence). V was clipped by 4 bases and J by 4 bases, with 5 bases between them. CDR3: CAWTAYNEQFF. CDR3 DNA: TGTGCCTGGACTGCGTACAATGAGCAGTTCTTC.

This clonotype showed up many times. The V gene is TRBV28, the J gene TRBJ2-7; 7 bases are shared with TRBD1. The junction had 10 bases not matched to a gene; V was cut back by 5 bases and J by 3 bases. This CDR3 contains 15 residues. Germline values: CDR1 MDHEN, CDR2 SYDVKM. The CDR3 nucleotides read TGTGCCAGCAGTGAAGCCGGGACAGCTATCTACGAGCAGTACTTC. This sequence encodes CASSEAGTAIYEQYF.

Only one count was recorded for this clonotype. A much larger clone differs by one base, so this may be a read error. The chain has TRBV6-5 and TRBJ2-5; maybe TRBD2 (5 bases). The germline CDR1 and CDR2 sequences are MNHEY and SVGAGI. V was trimmed by 0 bases and J by 5 bases, leaving 10 bases between them. This CDR3 has 14 residues. CDR3 sequence reads: CASSYSPGVETQYF. CDR3 nucleotide sequence: TGTGCCAGCAGTTACTCACCCGGGGTGGAGACCCAGTACTTC.

Many counts were recorded for this clonotype. This chain connects TRBV27 to TRBJ2-7; 7 bases match TRBD2. V gave up 8 bases and J gave up 4 bases; unmatched junction bases: 8. Per germline, CDR1 MNHEY and CDR2 SMNVEV (reference sequence). There are 13 residues in the CDR3. The CDR3 DNA reads TGTGCCAGCGGCCCGACTAGCCGGTACGAGCAGTACTTC. Translated, it gives CASGPTSRYEQYF.

V is TRBV3-1 and J is TRBJ2-4, with D possibly being TRBD2 (7 bases). The CDR3 is made up of 13 amino acids. Germline CDR1 and CDR2: LGHDT and YNNKEL (reference sequence). Between the trimmed V and J ends, which lost 0 bases and 12 bases, there was a span of 12 bases. The CDR3, as DNA: TGTGCCAGCAGCCAAGAAGGGGGGGCTTCTCAGTACTTC. Amino acids: CASSQEGGASQYF.